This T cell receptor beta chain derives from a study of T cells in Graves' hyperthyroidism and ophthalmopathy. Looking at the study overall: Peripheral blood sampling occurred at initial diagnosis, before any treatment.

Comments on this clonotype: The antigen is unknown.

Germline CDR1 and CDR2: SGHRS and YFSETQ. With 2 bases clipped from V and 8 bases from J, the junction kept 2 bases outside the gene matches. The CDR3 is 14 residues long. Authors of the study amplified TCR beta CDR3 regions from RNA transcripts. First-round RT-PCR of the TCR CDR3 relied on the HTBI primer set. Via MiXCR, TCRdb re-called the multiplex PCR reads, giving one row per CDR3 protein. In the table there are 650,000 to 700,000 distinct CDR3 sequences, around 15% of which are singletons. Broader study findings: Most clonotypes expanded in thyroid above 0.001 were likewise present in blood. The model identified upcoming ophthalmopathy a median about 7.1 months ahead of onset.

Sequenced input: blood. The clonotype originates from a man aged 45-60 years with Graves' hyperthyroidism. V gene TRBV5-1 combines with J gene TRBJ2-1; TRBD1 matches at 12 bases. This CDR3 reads CASSLGTGGYEQFF. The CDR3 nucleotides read TGCGCCAGCAGCTTAGGGACAGGGGGCTATGAGCAGTTCTTC.